This entry is about one T cell receptor (beta chain). Study processing details: The assay estimated nucleated cells by amplifying reference gene primers. Measured with immunoSEQ multiplex PCR; TCRdb has only the in-frame clones, and not every one. V and J calls plus clone size are reproduced from that table; the DNA served to infer D and trimming. The data contain about 140,000 clones, roughly 84% of them seen just once; the ten biggest clones take up about 8.9%. This specimen comes from a study of blood T cell repertoires in COVID-19. Whole-study context: Spain, Italy and the United States supplied samples that represented acute and convalescent COVID-19.

CDR1 and CDR2 (germline): SGHNT, YYREEE (reference sequence). Deletions cut 0 bases from V and 7 bases from J, with 17 bases between. The CDR3 length is 16 residues. The clonotype originates from a man younger than 40 with COVID-19, enrolled during active disease. The sample comprised peripheral blood. This rearrangement joins TRBV5-4 to TRBJ2-1; the D gene is possibly TRBD2 (5 bases). The chain's CDR3 is CASSLAERPVGNEQFF. In DNA form, the CDR3 reads TGTGCCAGCAGCTTGGCCGAGCGGCCGGTGGGTAATGAGCAGTTCTTC.